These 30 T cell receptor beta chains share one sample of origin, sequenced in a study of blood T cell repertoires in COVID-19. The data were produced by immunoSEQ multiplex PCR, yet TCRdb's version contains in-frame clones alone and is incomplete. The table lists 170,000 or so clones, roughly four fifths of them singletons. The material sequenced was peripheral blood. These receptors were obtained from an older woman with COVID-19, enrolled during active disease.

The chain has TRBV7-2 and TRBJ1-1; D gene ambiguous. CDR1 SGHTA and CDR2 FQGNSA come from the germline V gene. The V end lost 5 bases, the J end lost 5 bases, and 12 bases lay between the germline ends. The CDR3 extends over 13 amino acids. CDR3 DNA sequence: TGTGCCAGCAGCCCCCCCGGAGGGACTGAAGCTTTCTTT. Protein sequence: CASSPPGGTEAFF. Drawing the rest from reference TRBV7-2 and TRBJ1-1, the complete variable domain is GAGVSQSPSNKVTEKGKDVELRCDPISGHTALYWYRQSLGQGLEFLIYFQGNSAPDKSGLPSDRFSAERTGGSVSTLTIQRTQQEDSAVYLCASSPPGGTEAFFGQGTRLTVV.

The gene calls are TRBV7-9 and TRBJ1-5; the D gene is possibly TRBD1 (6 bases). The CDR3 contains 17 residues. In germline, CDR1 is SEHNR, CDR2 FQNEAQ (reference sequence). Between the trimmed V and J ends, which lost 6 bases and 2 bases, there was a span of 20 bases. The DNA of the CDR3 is TGTGCCAGCAGTGGGCCCGGGGGGCAGGGAGGCAATCAGCCCCAGCATTTT. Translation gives CASSGPGGQGGNQPQHF. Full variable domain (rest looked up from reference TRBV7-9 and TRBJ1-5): DTGVSQNPRHKITKRGQNVTFRCDPISEHNRLYWYRQTLGQGPEFLTYFQNEAQLEKSRLLSDRFSAERPKGSFSTLEIQRTEQGDSAMYLCASSGPGGQGGNQPQHFGDGTRLSIL.

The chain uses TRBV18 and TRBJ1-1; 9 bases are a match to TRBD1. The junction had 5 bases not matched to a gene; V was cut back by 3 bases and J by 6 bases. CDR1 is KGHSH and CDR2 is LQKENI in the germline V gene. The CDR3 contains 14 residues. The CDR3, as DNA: TGTGCCAGCTCACCGGACAGGGGCTACCCTGAAGCTTTCTTT. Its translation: CASSPDRGYPEAFF.

The CDR3 nucleotides read TGTGCCAGCAGCCCCCGCCGACAGGGGGCAGACACTGAAGCTTTCTTT. It encodes CASSPRRQGADTEAFF. The chain recombines TRBV3-1 (or the pseudogene TRBV3-2) with TRBJ1-1; TRBD1 matches at 10 bases. V lost 4 bases and J lost 3; bases outside the gene matches: 8. CDR1 and CDR2 from the germline V gene are LGHDT and YNNKEL (reference sequence). This CDR3 contains 16 residues.

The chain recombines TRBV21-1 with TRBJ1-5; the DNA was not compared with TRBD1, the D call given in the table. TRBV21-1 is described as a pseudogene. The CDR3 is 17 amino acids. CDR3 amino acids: CASSRFNRDRGCQPQHF. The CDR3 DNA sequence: TGTGCCAGCAGTAGATTTAACCGGGACAGGGGATGTCAGCCCCAGCATTTT.

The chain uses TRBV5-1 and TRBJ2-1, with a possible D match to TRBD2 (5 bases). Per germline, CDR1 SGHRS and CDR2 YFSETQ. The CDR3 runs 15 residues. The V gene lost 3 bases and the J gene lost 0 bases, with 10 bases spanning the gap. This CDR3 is CASSSKRSSYNEQFF. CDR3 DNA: TGCGCCAGCAGCTCCAAGCGGAGCTCCTACAATGAGCAGTTCTTC.

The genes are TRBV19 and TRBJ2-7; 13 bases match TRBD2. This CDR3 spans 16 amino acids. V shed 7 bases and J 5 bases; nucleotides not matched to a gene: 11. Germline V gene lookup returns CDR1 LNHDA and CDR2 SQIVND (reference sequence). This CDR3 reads CASKETSGRATDEQYF. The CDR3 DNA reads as TGTGCCAGTAAGGAAACTAGCGGGAGGGCCACCGACGAGCAGTACTTC.

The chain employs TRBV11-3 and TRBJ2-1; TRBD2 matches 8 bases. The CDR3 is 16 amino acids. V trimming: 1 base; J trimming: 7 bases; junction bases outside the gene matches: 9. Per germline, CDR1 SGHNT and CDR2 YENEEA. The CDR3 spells CASSLGGAGVRNEQFF. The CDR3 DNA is TGTGCCAGCAGCTTAGGCGGAGCGGGAGTGCGGAATGAGCAGTTCTTC.

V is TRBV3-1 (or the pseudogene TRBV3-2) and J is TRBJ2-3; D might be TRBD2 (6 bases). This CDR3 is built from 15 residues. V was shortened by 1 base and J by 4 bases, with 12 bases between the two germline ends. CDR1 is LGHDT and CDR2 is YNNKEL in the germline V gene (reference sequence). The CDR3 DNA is TGTGCCAGCAGCCAAGTGGTGAGGGAGGCAGATACGCAGTATTTT. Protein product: CASSQVVREADTQYF.

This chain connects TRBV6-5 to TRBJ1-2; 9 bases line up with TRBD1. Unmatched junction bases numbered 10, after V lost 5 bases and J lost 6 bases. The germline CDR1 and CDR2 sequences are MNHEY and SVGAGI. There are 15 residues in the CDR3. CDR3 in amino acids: CASSRRQGEVHGYTF. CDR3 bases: TGTGCCAGCAGTCGCCGACAGGGGGAAGTGCATGGCTACACCTTC.

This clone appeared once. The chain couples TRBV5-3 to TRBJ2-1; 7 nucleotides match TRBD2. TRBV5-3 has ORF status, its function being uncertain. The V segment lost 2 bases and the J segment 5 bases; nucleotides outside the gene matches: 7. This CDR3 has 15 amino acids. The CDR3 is CARSFGRAFNNEQFF. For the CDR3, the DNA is TGTGCCAGAAGCTTTGGGAGGGCTTTTAACAATGAGCAGTTCTTC.

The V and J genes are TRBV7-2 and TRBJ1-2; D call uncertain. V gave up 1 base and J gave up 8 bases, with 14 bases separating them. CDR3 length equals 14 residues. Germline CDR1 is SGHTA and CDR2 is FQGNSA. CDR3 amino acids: CASSLGRINEGYTF. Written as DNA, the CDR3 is TGTGCCAGCAGCTTAGGGAGAATAAACGAGGGCTACACCTTC. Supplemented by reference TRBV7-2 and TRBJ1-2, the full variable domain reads GAGVSQSPSNKVTEKGKDVELRCDPISGHTALYWYRQSLGQGLEFLIYFQGNSAPDKSGLPSDRFSAERTGGSVSTLTIQRTQQEDSAVYLCASSLGRINEGYTFGSGTRLTVV.

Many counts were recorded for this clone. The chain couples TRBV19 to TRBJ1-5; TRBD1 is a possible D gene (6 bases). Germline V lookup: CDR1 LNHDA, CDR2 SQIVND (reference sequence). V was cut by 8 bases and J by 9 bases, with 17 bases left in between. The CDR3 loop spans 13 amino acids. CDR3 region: CASQDSGGRPQHF. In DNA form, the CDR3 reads TGTGCCAGTCAGGACAGTGGTGGGCGGCCCCAGCATTTT. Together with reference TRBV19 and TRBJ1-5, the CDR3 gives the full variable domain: DGGITQSPKYLFRKEGQNVTLSCEQNLNHDAMYWYRQDPGQGLRLIYYSQIVNDFQKGDIAEGYSVSREKKESFPLTVTSAQKNPTAFYLCASQDSGGRPQHFGDGTRLSIL.

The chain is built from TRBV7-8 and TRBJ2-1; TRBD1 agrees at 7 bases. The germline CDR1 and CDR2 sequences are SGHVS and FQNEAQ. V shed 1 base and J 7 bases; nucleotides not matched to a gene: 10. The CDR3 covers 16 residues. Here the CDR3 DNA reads TGTGCCAGCAGCTTAGGGGGCAGGGGGTATGCTAATGAGCAGTTCTTC. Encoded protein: CASSLGGRGYANEQFF.

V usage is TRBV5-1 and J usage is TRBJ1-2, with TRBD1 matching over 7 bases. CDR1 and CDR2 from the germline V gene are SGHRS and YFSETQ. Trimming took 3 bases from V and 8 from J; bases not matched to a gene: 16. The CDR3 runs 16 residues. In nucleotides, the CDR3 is TGCGCCAGCAGCTCCACCCCGGGACAGATACTTTCGGGCTACACCTTC. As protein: CASSSTPGQILSGYTF. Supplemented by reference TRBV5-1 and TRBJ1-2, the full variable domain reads KAGVTQTPRYLIKTRGQQVTLSCSPISGHRSVSWYQQTPGQGLQFLFEYFSETQRNKGNFPGRFSGRQFSNSRSEMNVSTLELGDSALYLCASSSTPGQILSGYTFGSGTRLTVV.

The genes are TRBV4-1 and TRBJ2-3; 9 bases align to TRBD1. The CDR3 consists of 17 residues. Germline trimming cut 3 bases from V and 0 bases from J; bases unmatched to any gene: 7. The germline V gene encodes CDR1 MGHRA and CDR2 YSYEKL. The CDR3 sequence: CASSQTQGQGSTDTQYF. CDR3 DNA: TGCGCCAGCAGCCAGACCCAGGGACAGGGAAGCACAGATACGCAGTATTTT.

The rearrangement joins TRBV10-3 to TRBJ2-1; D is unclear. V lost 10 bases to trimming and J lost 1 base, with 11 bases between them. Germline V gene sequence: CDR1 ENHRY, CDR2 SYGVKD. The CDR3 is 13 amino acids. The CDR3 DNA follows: TGTGCCACCATGAGCCTTTCCTACAATGAGCAGTTCTTC. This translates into CATMSLSYNEQFF.

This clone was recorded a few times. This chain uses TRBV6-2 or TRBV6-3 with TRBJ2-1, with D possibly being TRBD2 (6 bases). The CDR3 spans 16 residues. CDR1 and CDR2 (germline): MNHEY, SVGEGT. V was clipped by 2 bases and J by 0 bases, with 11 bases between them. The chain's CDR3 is CASSYGLLSSYNEQFF. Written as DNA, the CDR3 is TGTGCCAGCAGTTACGGACTACTGAGCTCCTACAATGAGCAGTTCTTC.

In nucleotides, the CDR3 is TGTGCCAGCAGCGAACTCAGGGTGGGGGGACTATATGGCTACACCTTC. This encodes CASSELRVGGLYGYTF. The J gene is TRBJ1-2, the V gene TRBV3-1 (or the pseudogene TRBV3-2); tentatively, D is TRBD1 (5 bases). V lost 5 bases and J 5 bases, leaving 21 bases between the germline ends. The CDR3 length is 16 residues. Per germline, CDR1 LGHDT and CDR2 YNNKEL (reference sequence).

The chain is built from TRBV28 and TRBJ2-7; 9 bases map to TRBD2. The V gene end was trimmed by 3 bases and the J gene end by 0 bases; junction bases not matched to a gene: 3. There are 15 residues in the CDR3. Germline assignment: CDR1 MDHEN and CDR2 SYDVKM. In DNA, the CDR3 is TGTGCCAGCAGTTTTAAAGCGGGAGGCTCCTACGAGCAGTACTTC. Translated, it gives CASSFKAGGSYEQYF.

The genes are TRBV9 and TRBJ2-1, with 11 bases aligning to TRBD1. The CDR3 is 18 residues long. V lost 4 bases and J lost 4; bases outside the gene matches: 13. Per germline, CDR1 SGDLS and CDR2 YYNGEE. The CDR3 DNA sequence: TGTGCCAGCAGCCCCCCTCGGGACAGGGGGGGAAATTACAATGAGCAGTTCTTC. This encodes CASSPPRDRGGNYNEQFF.

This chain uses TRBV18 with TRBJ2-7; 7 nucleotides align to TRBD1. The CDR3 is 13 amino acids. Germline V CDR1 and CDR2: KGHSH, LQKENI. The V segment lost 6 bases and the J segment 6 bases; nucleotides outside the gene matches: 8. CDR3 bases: TGTGCCAGCTCCCCGTACAGGGGACCCGAGCAGTACTTC. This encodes CASSPYRGPEQYF. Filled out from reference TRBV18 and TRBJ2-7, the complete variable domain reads NAGVMQNPRHLVRRRGQEARLRCSPMKGHSHVYWYRQLPEEGLKFMVYLQKENIIDESGMPKERFSAEFPKEGPSILRIQQVVRGDSAAYFCASSPYRGPEQYFGPGTRLTVT.

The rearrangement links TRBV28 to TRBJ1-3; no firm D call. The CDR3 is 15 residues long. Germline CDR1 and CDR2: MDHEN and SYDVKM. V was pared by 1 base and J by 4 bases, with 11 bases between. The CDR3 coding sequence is TGTGCCAGCAGTTTATCCGACCCGGGAGGAAACACCATATATTTT. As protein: CASSLSDPGGNTIYF.

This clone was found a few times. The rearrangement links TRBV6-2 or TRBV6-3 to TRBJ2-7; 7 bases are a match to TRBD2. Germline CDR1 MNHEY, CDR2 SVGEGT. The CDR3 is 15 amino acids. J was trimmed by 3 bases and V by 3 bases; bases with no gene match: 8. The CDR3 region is CASSYVSGLLYEQYF. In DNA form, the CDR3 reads TGTGCCAGCAGTTATGTTAGCGGGTTACTCTACGAGCAGTACTTC.

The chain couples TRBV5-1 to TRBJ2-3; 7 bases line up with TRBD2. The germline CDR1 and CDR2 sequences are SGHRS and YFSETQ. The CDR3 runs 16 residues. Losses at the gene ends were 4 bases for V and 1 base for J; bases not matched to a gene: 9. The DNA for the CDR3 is TGCGCCAGCAGCCATAGGTCTAGCGGACGCACAGATACGCAGTATTTT. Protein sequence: CASSHRSSGRTDTQYF.

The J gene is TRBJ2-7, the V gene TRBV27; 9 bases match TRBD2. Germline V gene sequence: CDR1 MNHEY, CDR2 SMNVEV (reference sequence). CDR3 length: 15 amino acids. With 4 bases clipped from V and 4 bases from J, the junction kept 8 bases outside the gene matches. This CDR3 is CASSSSPSGVYEQYF. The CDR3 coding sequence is TGTGCCAGCAGTTCCTCCCCTAGCGGGGTATACGAGCAGTACTTC.

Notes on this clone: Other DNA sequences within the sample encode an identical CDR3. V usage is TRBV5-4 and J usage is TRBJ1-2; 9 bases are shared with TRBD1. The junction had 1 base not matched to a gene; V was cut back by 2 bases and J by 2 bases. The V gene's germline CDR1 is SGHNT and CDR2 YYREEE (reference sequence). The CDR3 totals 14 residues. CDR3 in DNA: TGTGCCAGCAGCTTACAGGGGGCAAACTATGGCTACACCTTC. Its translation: CASSLQGANYGYTF.

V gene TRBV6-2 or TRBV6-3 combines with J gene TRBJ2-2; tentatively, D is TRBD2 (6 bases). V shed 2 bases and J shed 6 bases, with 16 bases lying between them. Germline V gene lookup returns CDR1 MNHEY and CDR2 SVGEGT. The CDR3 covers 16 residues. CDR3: CASSYVTGTSPGELFF. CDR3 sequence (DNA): TGTGCCAGCAGTTACGTGACCGGGACTTCCCCCGGGGAGCTGTTTTTT.

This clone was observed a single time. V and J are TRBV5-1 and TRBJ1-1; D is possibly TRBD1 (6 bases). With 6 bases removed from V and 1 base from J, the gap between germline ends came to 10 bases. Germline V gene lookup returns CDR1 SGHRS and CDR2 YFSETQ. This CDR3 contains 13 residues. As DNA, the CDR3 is TGCGCCAGCAAAGGGGGACCGAACACTGAAGCTTTCTTT. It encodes CASKGGPNTEAFF.

The CDR3 region has the DNA TGCGCCACCAGCCGACAGGGTGAACGTACAGATACGCAGTATTTT. Encoded protein: CATSRQGERTDTQYF. This chain uses TRBV10-1 with TRBJ2-3; 7 bases line up with TRBD1. This CDR3 is built from 15 residues. The germline V gene has CDR1 WNHNN and CDR2 SYGVQD (reference sequence). The junction had 13 bases not matched to a gene; V was cut back by 10 bases and J by 3 bases.